This is a list of T cell receptor beta chains from one sample in a study of cytomegalovirus exposure and HLA in healthy donors. The table came from immunoSEQ multiplex PCR; TCRdb's copy has only in-frame clones and leaves some out. The sample holds more than 100,000 clones; approximately 78% are singletons and the top ten take about 7.9%. The sample was PBMCs. The source is a woman in her thirties or forties in good health and CMV-seropositive. The CDR3 runs from the conserved cysteine through the conserved F or W. A D gene is named only where the DNA matches it firmly. Size is stated for part of the rows, as once, few or many counts, or as a class when the clone is expanded.

.	TRBD1	TRBV19	TRBJ1-2	TGTGCCAGTAGTTTCCGACCGGGACAGGGTGGCGGCTACACCTTC	CASSFRPGQGGGYTF
.	TRBD1	TRBV11-2	TRBJ1-6	TGTGCCAGCAGCCCGGGGACTTCAGGGGGGTCACCCCTCCACTTT	CASSPGTSGGSPLHF
.	TRBD2	TRBV29-1	TRBJ2-3	TGCAGCGTTGAAGAGGGGGCGGGGGGAGATACGCAGTATTTT	CSVEEGAGGDTQYF
few	TRBD1	TRBV18	TRBJ1-4	TGTGCCAGCTCACAAACAGGGGGAGGTGAAAAACTGTTTTTT	CASSQTGGGEKLFF
once	.	TRBV4-1	TRBJ2-7	TGCGCCAGCGCCCCCGGAGATTCCTACGAGCAGTACTTC	CASAPGDSYEQYF
once	TRBD1	TRBV4-3	TRBJ2-1	TGCGCCAGCAGCCAAGATACACCGGCAGGGGGATTTTACAATGAGCAGTTCTTC	CASSQDTPAGGFYNEQFF
.	.	TRBV19	TRBJ1-6	TGTGCCAGTAGTATTAGTACAGATTCACCCCTCCACTTT	CASSISTDSPLHF
.	.	TRBV5-6	TRBJ2-4	TGTGCCAGCAGCTTGGACAGGGCGGACATTCAGTACTTC	CASSLDRADIQYF
.	.	TRBV6-6	TRBJ2-7	TGTGCCAGCAGTTACCCCTGGGGGGAGGGGGACGAGCAGTACTTC	CASSYPWGEGDEQYF
.	.	TRBV14	TRBJ1-2	TGTGCCAGCAGCCAAGATCAGGTCCCCTATGGCTACACCTTC	CASSQDQVPYGYTF
.	TRBD1	TRBV5-1	TRBJ1-1	TGCGCCACCAGCTCAATTACAGGGGGGAACACTGAAGCTTTCTTT	CATSSITGGNTEAFF
few	.	TRBV10-3	TRBJ2-1	TGTGCCATCATGCCGACAGACAGACCCTACAATGAGCAGTTCTTC	CAIMPTDRPYNEQFF
few	TRBD1	TRBV15	TRBJ1-5	TGTGCCACCAGCAGAGACTGGACAGGTGGCAATCAGCCCCAGCATTTT	CATSRDWTGGNQPQHF
.	.	TRBV5-8	TRBJ2-6	TGTGCCAGCAGCTTGGGCCGGGACTCTGGGGCCAACGTCCTGACTTTC	CASSLGRDSGANVLTF
.	TRBD1	TRBV9	TRBJ1-2	TGTGCCAGCAGCGTCAACACAGGGGATGGCTACACCTTC	CASSVNTGDGYTF
.	TRBD1	TRBV7-6	TRBJ2-1	TGTGCCAGCAGCTCGACAGGGTCCTACAATGAGCAGTTCTTC	CASSSTGSYNEQFF
.	.	TRBV6-5	TRBJ2-7	TGTGCCAGCAGTTACCAGATAGGGAGCTACGAGCAGTACTTC	CASSYQIGSYEQYF
.	.	TRBV18	TRBJ1-1	TGTGCCAGCTCACCGACAGAACCTTCGAACACTGAAGCTTTCTTT	CASSPTEPSNTEAFF
few	TRBD1	TRBV7-9	TRBJ2-7	TGTGCCAGCAGCCTCCCATGGGGACAGGGACGGGAGCAGTACTTC	CASSLPWGQGREQYF
.	TRBD1	TRBV2	TRBJ2-5	TGTGCCAGCAGTCCCCATCCGGACAGGGCCCCTGAGACCCAGTACTTC	CASSPHPDRAPETQYF
few	.	TRBV11-3	TRBJ2-5	TGTGCCAGCAGCTTAGGCCGGTTAGAGACCCAGTACTTC	CASSLGRLETQYF
few	.	TRBV11-3	TRBJ1-2	TGTGCCAGCAGCCAAGCAGGGGATGGCTACACCTTC	CASSQAGDGYTF
.	.	TRBV5-1	TRBJ2-3	TGCGCCAGCAAAGCTAGCATGGCAGATACGCAGTATTTT	CASKASMADTQYF
.	.	TRBV2	TRBJ2-5	TGTGCCAGCAGACAGGGGGGGATCCAAGAGACCCAGTACTTC	CASRQGGIQETQYF
few	.	TRBV2	TRBJ1-1	TGTGCCAGCAGCAACAGGGTGCAGAACACTGAAGCTTTCTTT	CASSNRVQNTEAFF
.	.	TRBV11-2	TRBJ2-7	TGTGCCAGCAGCTTAGGATCCCAGGAACTCTACGAGCAGTACTTC	CASSLGSQELYEQYF
few	.	TRBV19	TRBJ1-1	TGTGCCAGTAGTATATCGGTGAACACTGAAGCTTTCTTT	CASSISVNTEAFF
.	.	TRBV4-3	TRBJ2-5	TGCGCCAGCAGCCAAGACCCTGCGTCAGGGGAAGAGACCCAGTACTTC	CASSQDPASGEETQYF
few	.	TRBV4-2	TRBJ1-1	TGTGCCAGCAGCCACTTCGGGGTAAACACTGAAGCTTTCTTT	CASSHFGVNTEAFF
once	TRBD1	TRBV14	TRBJ2-5	TGTGCCAGCAGCCAAGTCGGTTCCAGGGGGCCTCAAGAGACCCAGTACTTC	CASSQVGSRGPQETQYF
.	TRBD1	TRBV5-1	TRBJ2-7	TGCGCCAGCACAGCCGGGACAGCAACCTACGAGCAGTACTTC	CASTAGTATYEQYF
.	TRBD1	TRBV9	TRBJ1-2	TGTGCCAGCAGCTTTGGGACAGGACACGACTATGGCTACACCTTC	CASSFGTGHDYGYTF
.	.	TRBV7-2	TRBJ1-2	TGTGCCAGCAGCTTCGGAGGGAACTATGGCTACACCTTC	CASSFGGNYGYTF
.	TRBD1	TRBV5-8	TRBJ2-5	TGTGCCAGCAGCCCACTCATAGGGGGCGGACAAGAGACCCAGTACTTC	CASSPLIGGGQETQYF
.	.	TRBV10-3	TRBJ1-2	TGTGCCACCAACGGAGAGCCGGTGTATGGCTACACCTTC	CATNGEPVYGYTF
.	TRBD2	TRBV4-1	TRBJ2-7	TGCGCCAGCAGCCAGGGCCGTAGCGGGGGGCTTTCCTACGAGCAGTACTTC	CASSQGRSGGLSYEQYF
few	.	TRBV5-6	TRBJ1-1	TGTGCCAGCAGCTTCGGATATAACGGGGAAGCTTTCTTT	CASSFGYNGEAFF
.	TRBD2	TRBV19	TRBJ2-2	TGTGCCAGTGGGGGAGGGATTTACACCGGGGAGCTGTTTTTT	CASGGGIYTGELFF
few	.	TRBV5-1	TRBJ1-6	TGCGCCAGCAGCGCTGACGGGTATAATTCACCCCTCCACTTT	CASSADGYNSPLHF
.	.	TRBV9	TRBJ2-5	TGTGCCAGCAGCGTATCGGAGGAGACCCAGTACTTC	CASSVSEETQYF
.	.	TRBV5-1	TRBJ1-1	TGCGCCAGCAACAAACAGCCGAACACTGAAGCTTTCTTT	CASNKQPNTEAFF
once	TRBD1	TRBV6-5	TRBJ1-4	TGTGCCAGCAGCTACAGGGGGAAACTGTTTTTT	CASSYRGKLFF
.	.	TRBV5-1	TRBJ1-1	TGCGCCAGCAGCTCGGCCAGGGCTTCCACTGAAGCTTTCTTT	CASSSARASTEAFF
.	.	TRBV5-1	TRBJ1-1	TGCGCCAGCAGCTTGGGGGCAGGGAACACTGAAGCTTTCTTT	CASSLGAGNTEAFF
few	.	TRBV5-4	TRBJ1-1	TGTGCCAGCAGCTTGGGGGGGGGCTTGATGAACACTGAAGCTTTCTTT	CASSLGGGLMNTEAFF
.	.	TRBV6-6	TRBJ2-7	TGTGCCAGCAGTTACCCGCCGACGGGGGACTCCTACGAGCAGTACTTC	CASSYPPTGDSYEQYF
few	.	TRBV5-6	TRBJ1-2	TGTGCCAGCAGCTTGCTTCGGGAGTTCAACTATGGCTACACCTTC	CASSLLREFNYGYTF
.	TRBD1	TRBV5-1	TRBJ1-5	TGCGCCAGCAGCGAACAGGGGTCCAATCAGCCCCAGCATTTT	CASSEQGSNQPQHF
once	.	TRBV7-2	TRBJ2-1	TGTGCCAGCAGCTCCACAGGGTCAACTTACAATGAGCAGTTCTTC	CASSSTGSTYNEQFF
.	TRBD2	TRBV5-6	TRBJ2-5	TGTGCCAGCAGCGCGCGGGGGGGGGAAGAGACCCAGTACTTC	CASSARGGEETQYF
.	.	TRBV2	TRBJ1-1	TGTGCCAGCAGTGGGGGGGTAGTGGGGTCCACTGAAGCTTTCTTT	CASSGGVVGSTEAFF
.	.	TRBV7-2	TRBJ2-7	TGTGCCAGCAGCTTAGCCCCTAGTGTAGGCCTCTCTCCCCACGAGCAGTACTTC	CASSLAPSVGLSPHEQYF
.	TRBD1	TRBV13	TRBJ1-2	TGTGCCAGCAGCTACATTGGCCTGACAGGGGGCAGGACGGGGATCTATGGCTACACCTTC	CASSYIGLTGGRTGIYGYTF
once	.	TRBV4-3	TRBJ2-1	TGCGCCAGCAGCCAAGAACCCCTGGCCACCTACAATGAGCAGTTCTTC	CASSQEPLATYNEQFF
.	.	TRBV7-8	TRBJ1-4	TGTGCCAGCAGCTTATCGGACAACGAAAAACTGTTTTTT	CASSLSDNEKLFF